This T cell receptor beta chain was retrieved from a study of cytotoxic CD8 clonotypes in ibrutinib-treated CLL. General study results and limits: The clonality rise at ibrutinib response reflected private clonotype expansion.

The intended depth for sequencing was 1 in 200,000 to 1 in 1 million T cells. Assay used: immunoSEQ multiplex PCR; TCRdb lists only in-frame clones, some missing. The sample includes about 150,000 clones, 75% to 80% seen only once; the top ten take about 5%. This clone showed up just a few times. Its matching antigen is unknown. The CDR3 is made up of 12 amino acids. The germline gives CDR1 SEHNR, CDR2 FQNEAQ (reference sequence). Trimming pared 1 base from V and 8 bases from J, leaving 8 bases between. From cryopreserved PBMCs came around 2 micrograms of genomic DNA used for TCR beta libraries. The chain employs TRBV7-9 and TRBJ1-2; D unresolved. The receptor was isolated from a human donor with chronic lymphocytic leukemia. The specimen was PBMCs, collected after 24 months of ibrutinib treatment. The CDR3 region has the DNA TGTGCCAGCAGCTTAGGGACGAGCGGCTACACCTTC. Its protein product is CASSLGTSGYTF.